This paragraph covers one T cell receptor beta chain sequence. These data belong to a study of blood T cell repertoires in COVID-19. The data were produced by immunoSEQ multiplex PCR, yet TCRdb's version contains in-frame clones alone and is incomplete. Of under 150,000 clones in the sample, just over 75% are singletons; the top ten hold 11%. Germline assignment: CDR1 SNHLY and CDR2 FYNNEI. Between the trimmed V and J ends, which lost 9 bases and 0 bases, there was a span of 11 bases. The CDR3 consists of 13 residues. The sequenced material came from peripheral blood. The chain carries TRBV2 and TRBJ1-2, with D perhaps matching TRBD1 (5 bases). This TCR derives from a human donor in a cohort sampled during active COVID-19. CDR3 DNA: TGTGCCAGTGGGGCAGGTTCTAACTATGGCTACACCTTC. Amino acids: CASGAGSNYGYTF.